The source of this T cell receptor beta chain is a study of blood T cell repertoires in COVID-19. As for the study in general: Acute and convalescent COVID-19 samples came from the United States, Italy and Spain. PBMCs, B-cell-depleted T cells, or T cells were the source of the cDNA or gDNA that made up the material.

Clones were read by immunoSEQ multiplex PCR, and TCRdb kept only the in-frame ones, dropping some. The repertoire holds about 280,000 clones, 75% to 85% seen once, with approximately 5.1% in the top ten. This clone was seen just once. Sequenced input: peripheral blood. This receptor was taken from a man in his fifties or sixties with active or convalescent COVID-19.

CDR3 DNA: TGTGCCAGCAGTGAAGCCCCCAGAGGCGAGCAGTACTTC. Amino acid sequence: CASSEAPRGEQYF. This chain joins TRBV6-1 and TRBJ2-7; no clear D. Germline V CDR1 and CDR2: MNHNS, SASEGT. The CDR3 totals 13 residues. The ends were cut back, 0 bases at V and 6 bases at J, with 9 bases in the middle.